This TCR beta chain comes out of a study of tumor and adjacent non-tumor tissue in lung cancer. This sample's RNA came from whole unsorted tissue. Distant lung tissue was collected more than 3 cm away from the tumor edge. Details on this clonotype: Its antigen is currently unknown.

Study-level points and caveats: In normal lung, the top 100 clones were significantly more dominant than in tumor. Tumor tissue had significantly higher TCR diversity than normal lung. Shorter survival was associated with higher TCR diversity in tumors.

A modified ARM-PCR protocol with three rounds of nested PCR amplified TCRbeta. Each CDR3 protein gets one entry after TCRdb re-called the multiplex PCR reads with MiXCR. Of 52,000 or so distinct CDR3 sequences listed, about 79% are singletons. The CDR3 contains 14 residues. Germline assignment: CDR1 DFQATT and CDR2 SNEGSKA (reference sequence). Trimming stripped 5 bases from V and 2 bases from J, with 12 bases between. The source of this sequence is a woman aged 55-75 years with non-small cell lung cancer. The V call is TRBV20-1, the J call TRBJ2-2; no reliable D call. The sequenced sample was distant non-tumor lung tissue. This CDR3 is CSASLTLNTGELFF. DNA of the CDR3: TGCAGTGCTTCCCTGACGCTAAACACCGGGGAGCTGTTTTTT.